The source of this TCR beta chain is a study of shared clonotypes between healthy human individuals. Study at large: Donors had three CD4 naive, three CD4 memory, two CD8 naive and one CD8 memory plate apiece.

Naive CD8 cells lacked CD45RO, underwent positive selection for CCR7 and left out terminally differentiated effector memory CD45RA+ cells. The CDR3 spans 15 residues. The V and J ends lost 2 bases and 2 bases respectively, with 13 bases between them. Per germline, CDR1 SGDLS and CDR2 YYNGEE. Under the authors' procedure: Quality scores were absent from the junction-only immunoSEQ sequences, so filtering differed. Generated by immunoSEQ multiplex PCR, the TCRdb table keeps only in-frame clones and is missing some. V and J calls and clone size are those listed in that table; D and trimming were worked out from the DNA. The sample yields around 620,000 clones, roughly 96% seen once.

The TCR was taken from a young woman in good health. Sequencing input: naive CD8+ T cells sorted from blood. V and J are TRBV9 and TRBJ1-2; unclear D gene. The CDR3 loop is CASSVGSTENYGYTF. The CDR3 DNA follows: TGTGCCAGCAGCGTGGGCAGTACGGAGAACTATGGCTACACCTTC.